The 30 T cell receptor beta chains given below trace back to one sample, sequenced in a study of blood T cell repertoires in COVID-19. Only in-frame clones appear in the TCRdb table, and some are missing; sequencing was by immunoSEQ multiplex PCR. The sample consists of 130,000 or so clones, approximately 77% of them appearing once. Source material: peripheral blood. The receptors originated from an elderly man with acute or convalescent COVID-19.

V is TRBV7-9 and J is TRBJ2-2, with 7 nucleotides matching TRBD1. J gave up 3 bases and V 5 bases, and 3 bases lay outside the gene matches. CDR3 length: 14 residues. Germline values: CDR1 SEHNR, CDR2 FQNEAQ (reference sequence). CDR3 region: CASSRDSYTGELFF. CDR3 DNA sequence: TGTGCCAGCAGCCGGGACAGTTACACCGGGGAGCTGTTTTTT.

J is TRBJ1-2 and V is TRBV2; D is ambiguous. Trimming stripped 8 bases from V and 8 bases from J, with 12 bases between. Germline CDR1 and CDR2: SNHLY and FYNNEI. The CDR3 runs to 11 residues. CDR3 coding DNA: TGTGCCAGCCGTTCTGGCACCGGCTACACCTTC. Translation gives CASRSGTGYTF.

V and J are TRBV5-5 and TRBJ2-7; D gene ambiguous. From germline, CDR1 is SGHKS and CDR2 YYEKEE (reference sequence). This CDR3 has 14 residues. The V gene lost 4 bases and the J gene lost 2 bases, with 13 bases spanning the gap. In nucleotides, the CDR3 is TGTGCCAGCAGCGCCGACTCCTTAACCTACGAGCAGTACTTC. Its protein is CASSADSLTYEQYF.

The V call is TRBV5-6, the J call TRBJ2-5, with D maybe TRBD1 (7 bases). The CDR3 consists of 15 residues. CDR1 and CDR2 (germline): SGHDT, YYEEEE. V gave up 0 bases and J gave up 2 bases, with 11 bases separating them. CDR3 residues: CASSLGQGLQETQYF. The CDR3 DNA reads TGTGCCAGCAGCTTGGGACAGGGACTGCAAGAGACCCAGTACTTC.

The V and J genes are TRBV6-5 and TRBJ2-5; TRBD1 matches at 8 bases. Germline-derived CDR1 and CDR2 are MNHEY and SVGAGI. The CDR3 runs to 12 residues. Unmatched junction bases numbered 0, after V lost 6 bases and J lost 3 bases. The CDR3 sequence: CASRQGEETQYF. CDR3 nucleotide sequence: TGTGCCAGCAGACAGGGGGAAGAGACCCAGTACTTC.

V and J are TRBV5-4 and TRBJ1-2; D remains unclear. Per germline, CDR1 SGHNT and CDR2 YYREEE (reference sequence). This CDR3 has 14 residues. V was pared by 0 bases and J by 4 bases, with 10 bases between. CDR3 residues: CASSLDLRGYGYTF. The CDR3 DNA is TGTGCCAGCAGCTTGGATCTCAGAGGCTATGGCTACACCTTC.

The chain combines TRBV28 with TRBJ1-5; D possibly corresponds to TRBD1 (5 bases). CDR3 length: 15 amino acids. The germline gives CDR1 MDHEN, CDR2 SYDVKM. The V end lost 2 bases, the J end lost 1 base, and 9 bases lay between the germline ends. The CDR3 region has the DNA TGTGCCAGCAGTTTAGGTCAGGGAAGCAATCAGCCCCAGCATTTT. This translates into CASSLGQGSNQPQHF.

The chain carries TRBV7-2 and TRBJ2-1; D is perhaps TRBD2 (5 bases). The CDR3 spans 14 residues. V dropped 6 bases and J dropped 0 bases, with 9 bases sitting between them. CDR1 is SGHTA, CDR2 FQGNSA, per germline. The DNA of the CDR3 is TGTGCCAGCAGGGAAGGACTCTCCTACAATGAGCAGTTCTTC. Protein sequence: CASREGLSYNEQFF.

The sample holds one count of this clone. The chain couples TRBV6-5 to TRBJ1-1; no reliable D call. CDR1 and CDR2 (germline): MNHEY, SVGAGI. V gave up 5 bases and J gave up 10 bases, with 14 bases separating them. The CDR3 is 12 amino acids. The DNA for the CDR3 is TGTGCCAGCAGTAGCCCGGGAGTAACAGCTTTCTTT. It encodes CASSSPGVTAFF.

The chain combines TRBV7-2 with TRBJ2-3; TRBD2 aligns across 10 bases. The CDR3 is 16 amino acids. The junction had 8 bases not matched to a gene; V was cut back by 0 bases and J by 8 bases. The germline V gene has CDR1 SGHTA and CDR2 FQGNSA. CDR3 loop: CASSLAPTSGQGTQYF. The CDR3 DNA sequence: TGTGCCAGCAGCTTAGCCCCGACTAGCGGGCAGGGTACGCAGTATTTT.

This CDR3 is CASSSSGGGEQFF. The CDR3 nucleotides read TGTGCCAGCAGCTCCTCAGGGGGCGGTGAGCAGTTCTTC. The chain has TRBV7-2 and TRBJ2-1, with 8 bases lining up with TRBD1. The ends lost 4 bases at V and 9 bases at J; junction bases unmatched: 5. The germline CDR1 and CDR2 sequences are SGHTA and FQGNSA. This CDR3 is 13 amino acids long.

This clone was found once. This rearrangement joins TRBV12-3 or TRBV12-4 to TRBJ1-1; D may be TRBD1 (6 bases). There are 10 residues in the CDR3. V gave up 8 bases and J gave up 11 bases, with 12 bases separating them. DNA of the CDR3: TGTGCCAGCCAGGGGTTGCAGGCTTTCTTT. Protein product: CASQGLQAFF.

The chain's CDR3 is CASSLGGSNQPQHF. The CDR3 DNA reads as TGCGCCAGCAGCTTGGGAGGCAGCAATCAGCCCCAGCATTTT. The rearrangement uses TRBV5-1 and TRBJ1-5; D gene uncertain. CDR3 length: 14 residues. Germline V gene data show CDR1 as SGHRS and CDR2 as YFSETQ. V lost 0 bases to trimming and J lost 1 base, with 5 bases between them.

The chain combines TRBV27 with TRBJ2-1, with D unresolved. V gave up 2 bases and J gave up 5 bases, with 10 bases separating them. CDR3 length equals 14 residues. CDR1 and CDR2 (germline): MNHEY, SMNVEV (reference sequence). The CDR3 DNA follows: TGTGCCAGCAGTTTAACGCCCAGAAACAATGAGCAGTTCTTC. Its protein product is CASSLTPRNNEQFF.

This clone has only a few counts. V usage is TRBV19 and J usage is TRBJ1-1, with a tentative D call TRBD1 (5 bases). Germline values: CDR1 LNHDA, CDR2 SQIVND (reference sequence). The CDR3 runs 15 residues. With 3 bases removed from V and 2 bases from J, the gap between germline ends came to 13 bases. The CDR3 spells CASSISWTSNTEAFF. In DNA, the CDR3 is TGTGCCAGTAGTATCTCGTGGACATCCAACACTGAAGCTTTCTTT.

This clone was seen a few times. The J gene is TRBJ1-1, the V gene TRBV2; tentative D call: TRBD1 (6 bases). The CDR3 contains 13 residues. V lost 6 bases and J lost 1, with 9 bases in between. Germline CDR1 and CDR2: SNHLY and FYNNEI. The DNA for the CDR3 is TGTGCCAGCAGGGACAGACAGAACACTGAAGCTTTCTTT. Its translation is CASRDRQNTEAFF.

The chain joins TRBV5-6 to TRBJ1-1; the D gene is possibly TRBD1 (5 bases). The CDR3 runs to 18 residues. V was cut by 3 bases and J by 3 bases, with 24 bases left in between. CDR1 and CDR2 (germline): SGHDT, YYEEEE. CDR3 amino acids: CASSWDGARVRGYTEAFF. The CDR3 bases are TGTGCCAGCAGCTGGGATGGGGCCCGGGTTCGTGGTTACACTGAAGCTTTCTTT.

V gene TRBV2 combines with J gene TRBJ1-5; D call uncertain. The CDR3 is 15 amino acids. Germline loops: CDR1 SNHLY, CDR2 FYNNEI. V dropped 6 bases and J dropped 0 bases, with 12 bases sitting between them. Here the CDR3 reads CASRAATNSNQPQHF. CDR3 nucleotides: TGTGCCAGCAGGGCAGCGACTAATAGCAATCAGCCCCAGCATTTT.

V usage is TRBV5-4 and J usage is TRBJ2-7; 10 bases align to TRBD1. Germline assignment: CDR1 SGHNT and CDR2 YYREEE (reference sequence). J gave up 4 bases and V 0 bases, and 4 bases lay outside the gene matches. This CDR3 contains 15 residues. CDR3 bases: TGTGCCAGCAGCTTGGGGGGACAGGGGAGGTACGAGCAGTACTTC. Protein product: CASSLGGQGRYEQYF.

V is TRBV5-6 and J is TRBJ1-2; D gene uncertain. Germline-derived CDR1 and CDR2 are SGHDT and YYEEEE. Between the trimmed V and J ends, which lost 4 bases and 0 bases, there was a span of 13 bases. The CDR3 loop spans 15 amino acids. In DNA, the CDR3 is TGTGCCAGCAGCATATACACAACCGCTAACTATGGCTACACCTTC. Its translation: CASSIYTTANYGYTF. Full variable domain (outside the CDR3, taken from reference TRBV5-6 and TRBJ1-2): DAGVTQSPTHLIKTRGQQVTLRCSPKSGHDTVSWYQQALGQGPQFIFQYYEEEERQRGNFPDRFSGHQFPNYSSELNVNALLLGDSALYLCASSIYTTANYGYTFGSGTRLTVV.

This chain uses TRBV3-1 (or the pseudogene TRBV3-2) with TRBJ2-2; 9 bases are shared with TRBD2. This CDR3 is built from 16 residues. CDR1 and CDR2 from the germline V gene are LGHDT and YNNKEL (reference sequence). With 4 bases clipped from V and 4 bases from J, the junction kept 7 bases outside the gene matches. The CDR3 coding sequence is TGTGCCAGCAGCCCTACGGAGCGGGGGGTCACCGGGGAGCTGTTTTTT. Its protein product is CASSPTERGVTGELFF.

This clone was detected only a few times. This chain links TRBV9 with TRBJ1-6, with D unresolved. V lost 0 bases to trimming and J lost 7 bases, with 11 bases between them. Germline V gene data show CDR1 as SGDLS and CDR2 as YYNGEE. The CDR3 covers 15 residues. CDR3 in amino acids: CASSVAGSRNSPLHF. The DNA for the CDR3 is TGTGCCAGCAGCGTAGCTGGGAGTCGCAATTCACCCCTCCACTTT.

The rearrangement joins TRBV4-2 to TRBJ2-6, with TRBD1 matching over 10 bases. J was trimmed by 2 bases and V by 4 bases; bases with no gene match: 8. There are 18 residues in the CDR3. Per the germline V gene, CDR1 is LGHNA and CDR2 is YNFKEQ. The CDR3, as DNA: TGTGCCAGCAGCCCTAGACAGGGGGCGTCTACTGGGGCCAACGTCCTGACTTTC. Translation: CASSPRQGASTGANVLTF.

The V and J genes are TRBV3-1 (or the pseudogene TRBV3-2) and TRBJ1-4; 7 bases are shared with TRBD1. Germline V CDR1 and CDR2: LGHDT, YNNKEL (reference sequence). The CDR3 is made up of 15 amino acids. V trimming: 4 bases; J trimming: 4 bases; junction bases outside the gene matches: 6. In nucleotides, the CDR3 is TGTGCCAGCAGCCCTTCCGGGACAGTTAATGAAAAACTGTTTTTT. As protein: CASSPSGTVNEKLFF.

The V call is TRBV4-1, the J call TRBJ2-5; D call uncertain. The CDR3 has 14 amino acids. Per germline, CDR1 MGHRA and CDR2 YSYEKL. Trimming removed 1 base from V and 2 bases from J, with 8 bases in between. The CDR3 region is CASSQAGSQETQYF. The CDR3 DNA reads TGCGCCAGCAGCCAAGCCGGGTCTCAAGAGACCCAGTACTTC.

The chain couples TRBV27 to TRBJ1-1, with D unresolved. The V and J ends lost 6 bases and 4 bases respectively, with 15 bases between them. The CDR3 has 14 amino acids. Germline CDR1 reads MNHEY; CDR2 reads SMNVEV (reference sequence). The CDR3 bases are TGTGCCAGCAGCCGCCGGGGTGTAGTCACTGAAGCTTTCTTT. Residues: CASSRRGVVTEAFF.

The CDR3 is CASSYRDRERETQYF. The CDR3 bases are TGTGCCAGCAGTTACCGGGACAGGGAACGTGAGACCCAGTACTTC. The gene calls are TRBV6-5 and TRBJ2-5, with 9 nucleotides matching TRBD1. This CDR3 has 15 residues. In germline, CDR1 is MNHEY, CDR2 SVGAGI. Trimming cost V 2 bases and J 5 bases; bases outside gene matches: 6.

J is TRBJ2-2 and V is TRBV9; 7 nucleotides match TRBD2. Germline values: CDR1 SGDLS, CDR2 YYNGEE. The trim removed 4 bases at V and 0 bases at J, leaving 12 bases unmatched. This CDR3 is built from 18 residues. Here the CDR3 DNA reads TGTGCCAGCAGCCCAACCTGGGGCGGGGGAGCGAACACCGGGGAGCTGTTTTTT. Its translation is CASSPTWGGGANTGELFF.

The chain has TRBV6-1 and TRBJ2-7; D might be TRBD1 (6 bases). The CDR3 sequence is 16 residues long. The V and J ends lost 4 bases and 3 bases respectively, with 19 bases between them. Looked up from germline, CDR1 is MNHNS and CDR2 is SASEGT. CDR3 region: CASSVILGALGYEQYF. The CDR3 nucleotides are TGTGCCAGCAGTGTAATCCTGGGGGCCTTGGGCTACGAGCAGTACTTC.

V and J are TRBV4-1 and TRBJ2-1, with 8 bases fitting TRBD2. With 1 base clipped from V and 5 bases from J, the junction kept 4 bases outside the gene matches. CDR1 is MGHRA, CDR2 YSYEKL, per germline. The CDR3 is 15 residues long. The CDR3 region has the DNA TGCGCCAGCAGCCAAGTCGTGACTAGCGACAATGAGCAGTTCTTC. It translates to CASSQVVTSDNEQFF.